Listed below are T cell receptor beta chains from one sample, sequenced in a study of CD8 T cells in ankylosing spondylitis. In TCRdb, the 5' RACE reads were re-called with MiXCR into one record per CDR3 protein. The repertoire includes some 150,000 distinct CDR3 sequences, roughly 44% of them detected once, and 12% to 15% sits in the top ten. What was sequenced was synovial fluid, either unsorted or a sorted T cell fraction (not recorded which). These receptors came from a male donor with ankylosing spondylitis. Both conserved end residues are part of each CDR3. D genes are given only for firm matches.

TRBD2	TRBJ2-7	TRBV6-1	CASAGGENEQYF
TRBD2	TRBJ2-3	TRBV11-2	CASSLGSRTSGGHSSTDTQYF
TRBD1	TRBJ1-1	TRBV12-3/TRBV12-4	CASSGWTGWTEAFF
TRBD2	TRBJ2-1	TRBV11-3	CASSLGGGRGFNEQFF
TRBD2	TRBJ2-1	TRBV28	CASIGRGGPYSYNEQFF
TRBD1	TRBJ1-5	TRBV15	CATSTESPGQGHQPQHF
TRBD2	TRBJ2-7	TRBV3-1	CASSQGEGRVYEQYF
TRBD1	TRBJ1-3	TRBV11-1	CASSHPGQKIPSGNTIYF
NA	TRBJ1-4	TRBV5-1	CASSLGTANYEKLFF
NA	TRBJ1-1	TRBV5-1	CASSSWRSGDTEAFF
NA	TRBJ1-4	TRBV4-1	CASSHRALREKLFF
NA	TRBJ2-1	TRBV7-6	CASSWAGLTLFF
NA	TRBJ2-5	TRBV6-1	CASSGLMEETQYF